Presented here are 24 T cell receptor beta chains from one specimen sequenced in a study of T cell changes during pregnancy in multiple sclerosis. Data came from immunoSEQ multiplex PCR; TCRdb stores just in-frame clones and leaves some out. The data show roughly 89,000 clones, about 93% seen once. Sequences were derived from peripheral blood, sampled in the first trimester of pregnancy. These receptors were obtained from a female donor with multiple sclerosis, enrolled in a pregnancy study.

This clone was observed once. The gene calls are TRBV5-1 and TRBJ1-2; the D gene is possibly TRBD1 (5 bases). V was pared by 0 bases and J by 6 bases, with 9 bases between. The CDR3 spans 13 residues. Germline assignment: CDR1 SGHRS and CDR2 YFSETQ. CDR3 loop: CASSLATGDGYTF. In DNA, the CDR3 is TGCGCCAGCAGCTTGGCTACAGGCGATGGCTACACCTTC.

The gene calls are TRBV18 and TRBJ1-1; the D is unclear. Trimming removed 8 bases from V and 5 bases from J, with 18 bases in between. Germline CDR1 reads KGHSH; CDR2 reads LQKENI. The CDR3 covers 14 residues. Here the CDR3 DNA reads TGTGCCAGCCCCCCGGTGGAGGGTGGGACTGAAGCTTTCTTT. Amino acid sequence: CASPPVEGGTEAFF.

On this clone: This sample includes further DNA sequences coding for the same CDR3. J is TRBJ1-4 and V is TRBV9, with D possibly TRBD1 on 6 matching bases. Germline lookup yields CDR1 SGDLS and CDR2 YYNGEE. The CDR3 is 17 residues long. V lost 0 bases and J 0 bases, leaving 12 bases between the germline ends. In nucleotides, the CDR3 is TGTGCCAGCAGCGTAGGTCAGGGGCGGCCAACTAATGAAAAACTGTTTTTT. Amino acid sequence: CASSVGQGRPTNEKLFF.

In DNA, the CDR3 is TGTGCCAGCAGCTTAATTCGTAGAGGGAATGAGCAGTTCTTC. Its protein product is CASSLIRRGNEQFF. The V gene is TRBV7-2, the J gene TRBJ2-1, with D possibly TRBD2 on 5 matching bases. With 2 bases removed from V and 7 bases from J, the gap between germline ends came to 12 bases. The CDR3 loop spans 14 amino acids. CDR1 is SGHTA, CDR2 FQGNSA, per germline.

CDR3 sequence: CAFRRDRISTDTQYF. CDR3 DNA: TGTGCCTTCCGCCGGGACAGGATTAGCACAGATACGCAGTATTTT. The rearrangement links TRBV30 to TRBJ2-3, with 8 positions matching TRBD1. The ends lost 7 bases at V and 0 bases at J; junction bases unmatched: 9. Looked up from germline, CDR1 is GTSNPN and CDR2 is SVGIG (reference sequence). This CDR3 contains 15 residues.

Points on this clone: Different DNA sequences within this sample yield the same CDR3. The V call is TRBV18, the J call TRBJ1-2; a weak D match, TRBD1 (6 bases). Germline V gene sequence: CDR1 KGHSH, CDR2 LQKENI. V was cut by 6 bases and J by 4 bases, with 12 bases left in between. This CDR3 has 13 residues. In DNA, the CDR3 is TGTGCCAGCTCGCCCGACAGGTCCTATGGCTACACCTTC. Protein product: CASSPDRSYGYTF. The full variable domain, rest sourced from reference TRBV18 and TRBJ1-2, is NAGVMQNPRHLVRRRGQEARLRCSPMKGHSHVYWYRQLPEEGLKFMVYLQKENIIDESGMPKERFSAEFPKEGPSILRIQQVVRGDSAAYFCASSPDRSYGYTFGSGTRLTVV.

This clone was counted a single time. The chain couples TRBV2 to TRBJ2-1, with 8 bases fitting TRBD1. V shed 5 bases, J shed 0 bases, and the junction held 6 bases outside the gene matches. The V gene's germline CDR1 is SNHLY and CDR2 FYNNEI. This CDR3 is 16 amino acids long. The CDR3 spells CASSTGGTYSYNEQFF. CDR3 DNA: TGTGCCAGCAGTACAGGGGGGACTTACTCCTACAATGAGCAGTTCTTC.

The chain uses TRBV5-1 and TRBJ2-3; 9 bases are a match to TRBD2. This CDR3 is 16 amino acids long. Germline V gene data show CDR1 as SGHRS and CDR2 as YFSETQ. V shed 4 bases and J 0 bases; nucleotides not matched to a gene: 6. The CDR3 here is CASSISGGPSTDTQYF. In DNA form, the CDR3 reads TGCGCCAGCAGCATAAGCGGGGGGCCTAGCACAGATACGCAGTATTTT. The whole variable domain, remainder taken from reference TRBV5-1 and TRBJ2-3, is KAGVTQTPRYLIKTRGQQVTLSCSPISGHRSVSWYQQTPGQGLQFLFEYFSETQRNKGNFPGRFSGRQFSNSRSEMNVSTLELGDSALYLCASSISGGPSTDTQYFGPGTRLTVL.

The V and J genes are TRBV5-1 and TRBJ2-5; 13 nucleotides align to TRBD2. CDR1 SGHRS and CDR2 YFSETQ come from the germline V gene. The V and J ends lost 4 bases and 2 bases, in that order; junction bases with no gene match: 2. The length of the CDR3 is 15 residues. The CDR3 reads CASSATSGGQETQYF. CDR3 bases: TGCGCCAGCAGCGCGACTAGCGGGGGGCAAGAGACCCAGTACTTC.

The rearrangement links TRBV2 to TRBJ2-2, with TRBD1 matching 8 bases. With V trimmed by 11 bases and J by 8 bases, 4 bases remained unmatched. This CDR3 is built from 11 residues. CDR1 SNHLY and CDR2 FYNNEI come from the germline V gene. CDR3 sequence (DNA): TGTGCCGGTCAGGGGGCGGGGGAGCTGTTTTTT. Translation gives CAGQGAGELFF.

V gene TRBV4-2 combines with J gene TRBJ2-3; TRBD2 agrees at 11 bases. The CDR3 loop spans 16 amino acids. Looked up from germline, CDR1 is LGHNA and CDR2 is YNFKEQ. The V and J ends lost 1 base and 0 bases, in that order; junction bases with no gene match: 0. CDR3 in amino acids: CASSQVAGGSTDTQYF. The CDR3 DNA reads TGTGCCAGCAGCCAAGTAGCGGGGGGGAGCACAGATACGCAGTATTTT.

J is TRBJ2-1 and V is TRBV15; TRBD2 is a possible D gene (5 bases). Germline V lookup: CDR1 LNHNV, CDR2 YYDKDF (reference sequence). This CDR3 is built from 15 residues. V dropped 3 bases and J dropped 6 bases, with 15 bases sitting between them. CDR3 loop: CATSRSGVFGNEQFF. CDR3 coding DNA: TGTGCCACCAGCAGGTCCGGGGTGTTTGGCAATGAGCAGTTCTTC.

This chain connects TRBV6-5 to TRBJ2-7; possible D gene TRBD1, 6 bases. The V and J ends lost 4 bases and 1 base respectively, with 11 bases between them. Germline V gives CDR1 MNHEY, CDR2 SVGAGI. This CDR3 is built from 14 residues. Here the CDR3 reads CASSSQGLSYEQYF. The DNA of the CDR3 is TGTGCCAGCAGTTCTCAGGGGTTATCCTACGAGCAGTACTTC.

The chain is built from TRBV7-6 and TRBJ2-2; D call uncertain. CDR3 size: 12 residues. Looked up from germline, CDR1 is SGHVS and CDR2 is FNYEAQ. Trimming removed 5 bases from V and 5 bases from J, with 6 bases in between. The CDR3 loop reads CASSLMTGELFF. The DNA for the CDR3 is TGTGCCAGCAGCCTTATGACCGGGGAGCTGTTTTTT.

This chain uses TRBV5-4 with TRBJ2-5, with TRBD1 matching over 9 bases. J was trimmed by 6 bases and V by 2 bases; bases with no gene match: 5. The CDR3 contains 14 residues. Germline CDR1 and CDR2: SGHNT and YYREEE (reference sequence). This CDR3 is CASSFPGQGQTQYF. The CDR3 DNA sequence: TGTGCCAGCAGCTTCCCGGGACAGGGACAGACCCAGTACTTC.

The rearrangement links TRBV7-9 to TRBJ2-2, with 11 bases that match TRBD2. J was trimmed by 4 bases and V by 4 bases; bases with no gene match: 8. The CDR3 has 17 amino acids. CDR1 and CDR2 from the germline V gene are SEHNR and FQNEAQ (reference sequence). This CDR3 is CASSSPLAGGATGELFF. The CDR3, as DNA: TGTGCCAGCAGCTCCCCGCTAGCGGGGGGCGCCACCGGGGAGCTGTTTTTT.

In DNA form, the CDR3 reads TGTGCCAGCAGTTTTCCCGACAGATCTGGCTACACCTTC. It encodes CASSFPDRSGYTF. V is TRBV27 and J is TRBJ1-2; a weak D match, TRBD1 (5 bases). The germline CDR1 and CDR2 sequences are MNHEY and SMNVEV (reference sequence). The germline V and J ends were trimmed by 3 bases and 7 bases, with 12 bases remaining between them. The CDR3 covers 13 residues.

The chain links TRBV7-8 to TRBJ1-5, with D unresolved. This CDR3 comprises 15 residues. Trimming shortened V by 5 bases and J by 0 bases, and 11 bases separated the two germline ends. From germline, CDR1 is SGHVS and CDR2 FQNEAQ. CDR3 nucleotides: TGTGCCAGCAGCCCGGGAGGAAATAGCAATCAGCCCCAGCATTTT. It yields the protein CASSPGGNSNQPQHF.

The V call is TRBV11-1, the J call TRBJ2-6; 9 positions match TRBD1. Looked up from germline, CDR1 is SGHAT and CDR2 is FQDESV (reference sequence). V dropped 5 bases and J dropped 4; count of bases not matched to a gene: 3. The CDR3 is 15 amino acids. CDR3 sequence (DNA): TGTGCCAGCAGCCACAGGGGGCTAGGGGCCAACGTCCTGACTTTC. It encodes CASSHRGLGANVLTF. Complete variable domain (other parts from reference TRBV11-1 and TRBJ2-6): EAEVAQSPRYKITEKSQAVAFWCDPISGHATLYWYRQILGQGPELLVQFQDESVVDDSQLPKDRFSAERLKGVDSTLKIQPAELGDSAMYLCASSHRGLGANVLTFGAGSRLTVL.

The chain links TRBV5-1 to TRBJ1-2; TRBD1 is a possible D gene (6 bases). The ends were cut back, 2 bases at V and 7 bases at J, with 27 bases in the middle. The CDR3 consists of 18 residues. The germline V gene has CDR1 SGHRS and CDR2 YFSETQ. CDR3 sequence reads: CASSFAGSTDSGGAGYTF. The CDR3 nucleotides read TGCGCCAGCAGCTTTGCGGGATCTACGGATAGTGGGGGGGCTGGCTACACCTTC.

This chain links TRBV6-5 with TRBJ2-7, with TRBD2 matching over 7 bases. CDR1 MNHEY and CDR2 SVGAGI come from the germline V gene. The V segment lost 5 bases and the J segment 2 bases; nucleotides outside the gene matches: 9. The CDR3 loop spans 15 amino acids. The CDR3 coding sequence is TGTGCCAGCAGTGGCAGCGGGACTGCTACCTACGAGCAGTACTTC. It encodes CASSGSGTATYEQYF.

The chain uses TRBV5-6 and TRBJ1-6, with TRBD1 matching over 7 bases. The junction had 2 bases not matched to a gene; V was cut back by 4 bases and J by 7 bases. The CDR3 has 13 residues. The V gene's germline CDR1 is SGHDT and CDR2 YYEEEE. The CDR3 DNA reads TGTGCCAGCAGCACGGGACAGAATTCACCCCTCCACTTT. Its protein product is CASSTGQNSPLHF.

The chain carries TRBV5-1 and TRBJ2-3; 8 bases are shared with TRBD2. This CDR3 is 14 amino acids long. The trim removed 3 bases at V and 1 base at J, leaving 1 base unmatched. Germline V gene lookup returns CDR1 SGHRS and CDR2 YFSETQ. The CDR3: CASSSRGGTDTQYF. DNA for the CDR3: TGCGCCAGCAGCTCGCGGGGGGGCACAGATACGCAGTATTTT.

The rearrangement joins TRBV1 to TRBJ2-1; TRBD2 was called by the table and not checked on the DNA. TRBV1 is a pseudogene. This CDR3 contains 15 residues. The CDR3 sequence: CTSSQGGGTYNEQFF. CDR3 DNA: TGCACCAGCAGCCAAGGCGGGGGTACCTACAATGAGCAGTTCTTC.